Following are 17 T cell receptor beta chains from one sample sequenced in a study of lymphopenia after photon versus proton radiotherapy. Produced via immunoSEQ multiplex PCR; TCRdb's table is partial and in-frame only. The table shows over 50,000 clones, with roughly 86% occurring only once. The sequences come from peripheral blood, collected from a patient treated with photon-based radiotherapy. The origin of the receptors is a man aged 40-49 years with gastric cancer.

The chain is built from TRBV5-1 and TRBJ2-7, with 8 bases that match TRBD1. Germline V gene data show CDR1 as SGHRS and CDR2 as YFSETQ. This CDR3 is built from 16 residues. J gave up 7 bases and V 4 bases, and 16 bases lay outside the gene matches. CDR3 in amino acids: CASSREPGGILEEQYF. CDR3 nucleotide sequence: TGCGCCAGCAGCCGCGAACCAGGGGGCATTTTAGAAGAGCAGTACTTC.

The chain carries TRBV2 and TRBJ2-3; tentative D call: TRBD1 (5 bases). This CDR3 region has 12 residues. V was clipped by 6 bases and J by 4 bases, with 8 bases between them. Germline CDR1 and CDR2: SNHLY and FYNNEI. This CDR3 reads CASSPGPDTQYF. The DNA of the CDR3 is TGTGCCAGCAGCCCAGGGCCAGATACGCAGTATTTT.

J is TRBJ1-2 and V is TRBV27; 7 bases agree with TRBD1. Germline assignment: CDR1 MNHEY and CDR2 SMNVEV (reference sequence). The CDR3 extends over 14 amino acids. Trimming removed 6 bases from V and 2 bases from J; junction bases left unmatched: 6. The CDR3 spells CASSRQGSNYGYTF. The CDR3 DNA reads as TGTGCCAGCAGCCGACAGGGATCCAACTATGGCTACACCTTC.

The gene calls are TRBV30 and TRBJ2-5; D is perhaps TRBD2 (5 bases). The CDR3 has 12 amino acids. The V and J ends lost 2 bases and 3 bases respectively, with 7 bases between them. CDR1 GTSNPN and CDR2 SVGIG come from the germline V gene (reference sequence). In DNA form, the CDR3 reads TGTGCCTGGAGTTGGGGAGAAGAGACCCAGTACTTC. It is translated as CAWSWGEETQYF. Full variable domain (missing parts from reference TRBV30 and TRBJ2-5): SQTIHQWPATLVQPVGSPLSLECTVEGTSNPNLYWYRQAAGRGLQLLFYSVGIGQISSEVPQNLSASRPQDRQFILSSKKLLLSDSGFYLCAWSWGEETQYFGPGTRLLVL.

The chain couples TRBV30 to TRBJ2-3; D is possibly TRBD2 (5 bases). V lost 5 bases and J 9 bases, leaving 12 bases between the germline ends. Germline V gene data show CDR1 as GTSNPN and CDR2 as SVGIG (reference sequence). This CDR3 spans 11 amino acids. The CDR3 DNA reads TGTGCCTGGTTTCGTAGCGAGACGCAGTATTTT. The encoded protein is CAWFRSETQYF.

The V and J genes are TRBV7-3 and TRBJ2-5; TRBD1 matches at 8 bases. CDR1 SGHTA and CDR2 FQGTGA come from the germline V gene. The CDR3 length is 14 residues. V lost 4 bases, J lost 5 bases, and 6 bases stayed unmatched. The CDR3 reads CASSSGQGEETQYF. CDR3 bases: TGTGCCAGCAGCTCCGGACAGGGAGAGGAGACCCAGTACTTC.

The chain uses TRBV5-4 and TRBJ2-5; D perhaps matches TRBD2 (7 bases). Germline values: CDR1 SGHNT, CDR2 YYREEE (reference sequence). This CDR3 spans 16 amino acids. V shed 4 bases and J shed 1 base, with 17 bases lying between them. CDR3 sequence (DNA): TGTGCCAGCAGCAGGGGGTGGGGGGGCCCCCAAGAGACCCAGTACTTC. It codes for CASSRGWGGPQETQYF.

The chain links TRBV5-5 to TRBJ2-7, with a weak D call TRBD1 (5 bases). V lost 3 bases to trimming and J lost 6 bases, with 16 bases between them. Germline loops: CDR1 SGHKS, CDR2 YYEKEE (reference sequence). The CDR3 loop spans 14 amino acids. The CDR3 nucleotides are TGTGCCAGCAGCTCGCAGGAAGGGGTTAGCGAGCAGTACTTC. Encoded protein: CASSSQEGVSEQYF.

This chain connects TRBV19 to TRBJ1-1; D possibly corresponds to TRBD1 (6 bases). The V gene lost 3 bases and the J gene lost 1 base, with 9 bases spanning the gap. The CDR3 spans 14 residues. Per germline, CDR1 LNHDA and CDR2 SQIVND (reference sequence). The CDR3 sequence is CASSMGGQNTEAFF. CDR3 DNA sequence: TGTGCCAGTAGTATGGGGGGACAGAACACTGAAGCTTTCTTT. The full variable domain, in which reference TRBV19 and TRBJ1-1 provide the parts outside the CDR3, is DGGITQSPKYLFRKEGQNVTLSCEQNLNHDAMYWYRQDPGQGLRLIYYSQIVNDFQKGDIAEGYSVSREKKESFPLTVTSAQKNPTAFYLCASSMGGQNTEAFFGQGTRLTVV.

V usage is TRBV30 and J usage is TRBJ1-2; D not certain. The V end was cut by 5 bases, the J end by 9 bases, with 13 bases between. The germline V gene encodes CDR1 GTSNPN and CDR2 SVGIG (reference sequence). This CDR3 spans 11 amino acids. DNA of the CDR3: TGTGCCTGGGTTTCCGGGCCCCGCTACACCTTC. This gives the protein CAWVSGPRYTF.

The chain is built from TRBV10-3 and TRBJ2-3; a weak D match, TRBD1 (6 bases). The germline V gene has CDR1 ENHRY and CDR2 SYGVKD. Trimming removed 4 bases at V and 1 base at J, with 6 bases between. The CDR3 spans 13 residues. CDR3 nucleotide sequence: TGTGCCATCAGTGGACAGGGCACAGATACGCAGTATTTT. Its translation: CAISGQGTDTQYF.

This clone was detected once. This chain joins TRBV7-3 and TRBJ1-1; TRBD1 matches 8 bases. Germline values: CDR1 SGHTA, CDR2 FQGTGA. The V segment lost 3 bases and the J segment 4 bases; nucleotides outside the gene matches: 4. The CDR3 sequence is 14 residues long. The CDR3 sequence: CASSFTGGSTEAFF. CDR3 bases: TGTGCCAGCAGCTTTACAGGGGGGAGCACTGAAGCTTTCTTT.

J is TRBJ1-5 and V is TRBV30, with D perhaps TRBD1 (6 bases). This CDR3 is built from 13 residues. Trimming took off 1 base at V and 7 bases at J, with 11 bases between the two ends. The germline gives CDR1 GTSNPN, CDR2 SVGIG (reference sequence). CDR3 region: CAWSAGEGQPQHF. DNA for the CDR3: TGTGCCTGGAGTGCAGGGGAAGGGCAGCCCCAGCATTTT.

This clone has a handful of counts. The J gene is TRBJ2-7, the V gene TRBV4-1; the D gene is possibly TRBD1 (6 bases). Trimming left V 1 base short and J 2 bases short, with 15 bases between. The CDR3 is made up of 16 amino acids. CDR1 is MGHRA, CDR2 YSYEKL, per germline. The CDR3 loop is CASSQGWGPVAYEQYF. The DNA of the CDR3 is TGCGCCAGCAGCCAAGGGTGGGGGCCGGTGGCCTACGAGCAGTACTTC.

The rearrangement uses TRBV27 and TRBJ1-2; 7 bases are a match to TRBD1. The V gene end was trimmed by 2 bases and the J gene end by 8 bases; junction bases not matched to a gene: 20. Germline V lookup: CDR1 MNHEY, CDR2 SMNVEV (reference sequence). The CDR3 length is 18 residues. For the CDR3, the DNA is TGTGCCAGCAGTTTAGTTCCCTCTAGGACAGGACTCCTTTTGGGCTACACCTTC. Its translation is CASSLVPSRTGLLLGYTF.

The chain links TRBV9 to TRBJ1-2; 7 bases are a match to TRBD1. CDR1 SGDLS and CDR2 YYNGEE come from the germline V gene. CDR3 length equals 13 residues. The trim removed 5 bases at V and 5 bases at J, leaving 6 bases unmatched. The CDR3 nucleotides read TGTGCCAGCAGTGAGACAGGGAATTATGGCTACACCTTC. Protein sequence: CASSETGNYGYTF.

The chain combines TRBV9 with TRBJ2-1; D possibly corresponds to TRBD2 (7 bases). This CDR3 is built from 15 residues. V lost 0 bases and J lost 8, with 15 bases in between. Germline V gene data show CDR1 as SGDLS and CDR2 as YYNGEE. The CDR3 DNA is TGTGCCAGCAGCGTAGACGGGGGGCCTGTGGATGAGCAGTTCTTC. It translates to CASSVDGGPVDEQFF.